This record looks at one T cell receptor beta chain sequence and its context. This clonotype was observed at least ten times. The clone's antigen remains unknown. Within one base of it there is no much larger clone, and no base qualities were kept. The sample belongs to a study of identical twins (dated by TCRdb to between 2015 and 2016). Background on the whole study: To test whether fetal clonotypes persist, the study used deep sequencing on TCR alpha and beta repertoires from monozygotic twins, unrelated adults of various ages, and cord blood. To rule out contamination, replicate twin experiments were performed at different times with different library preparation protocols.

Counted from cysteine to phenylalanine, this CDR3 has 13 amino acids. Only the CDR3 part of the read is kept: 39 bases, read in frame from the first base. The germline V gene yields MNHEY for CDR1 and SVGEGT for CDR2. A distance of 13 bases separates the germline ends of V and J, which lose 4 bases and 7 bases respectively. Libraries were made using 5' RACE. Sequencing was performed on an Illumina HiSeq 2000. Template switching added a universal primer binding site, and the final cDNA carried a unique molecular identifier that allowed TCR cDNA molecules to be counted accurately. First-strand cDNA for TCR alpha and beta chains was synthesized from specific primers in the conserved constant-segment region. To control for contamination, every cDNA library carried two barcodes: a SMART-Mk sample barcode plus Illumina barcodes. TruSeq adapter sequences and Illumina sample barcodes were added in two successive PCR steps. The TCR alpha and beta cDNA libraries were sequenced on the Illumina HiSeq platform using custom primers. The study's own analysis went as follows. MiGEC was used to process raw reads and extract unique molecular identifiers, and MiXCR was used to find CDR3 positions. For each individual, recombination models were inferred using an EM algorithm with the repgenHMM and IGoR tools. The tcR package in R was used for shared clonotype analysis, with sharing normalized by the product of cloneset sizes. To study raw recombination free of thymic and clonal selection effects, out-of-frame nonproductive sequences were analyzed. The raw public data were reprocessed by TCRdb itself: fastp quality trimming at Q25, MiXCR clonotype calling, in-frame beta chains only. Each CDR3 protein appears once, grouped with its most common genes and DNA. In this record, the V and J calls reflect TCRdb's handling and not the investigators' own analysis. For this sample the table gives about 160,000 distinct CDR3 sequences, of which approximately 4% were detected only once. The top ten constitute around 8.1% of the sample.

General study outcomes and caveats: In monozygotic twins, out-of-frame TCR alpha sharing was systematically underestimated by recombination models, although the models agreed with sharing between unrelated individuals. Fewer insertions were carried by abundant cord blood beta clonotypes; a weaker similar trend was observed in young adult naive repertoires, while no such trend was observed in memory repertoires. Compared with coincidental sharing between unrelated individuals, out-of-frame TCR alpha sequences shared between twins showed an excess of sequences with low generation probability. Because the same donors could not be followed over many years, the conclusions relied on cross-sectional statistical analysis. Invariant T cells such as MAIT and iNKT could partly confound zero-insertion analyses, though diverse VJ usage argued against this for most clonotypes. The excess sharing between twins in beta out-of-frame sequences was weaker because fewer shared sequences reduced the signal-to-noise ratio.

Every donor was a healthy Caucasian. Miltenyi CD45RO+ enrichment and human naive T-cell isolation kits were used to isolate memory (CD45RO+) and naive T cells from PBMC. The sequencing sample was made of memory T cells sorted from blood. Explained via the paper, the cell subset or site label denotes: CD45RO+ enriched T cells. This sequence uses TRBV6-2 or TRBV6-3 and TRBJ2-5; TRBD1 might be the D gene, on 6 matching bases. The sequence derives from a man in his late teens or twenties in good health. The DNA sequence follows: TGTGCCAGCAGTTCGGACAGCCTAGGGACCCAGTACTTC. It codes for CASSSDSLGTQYF.